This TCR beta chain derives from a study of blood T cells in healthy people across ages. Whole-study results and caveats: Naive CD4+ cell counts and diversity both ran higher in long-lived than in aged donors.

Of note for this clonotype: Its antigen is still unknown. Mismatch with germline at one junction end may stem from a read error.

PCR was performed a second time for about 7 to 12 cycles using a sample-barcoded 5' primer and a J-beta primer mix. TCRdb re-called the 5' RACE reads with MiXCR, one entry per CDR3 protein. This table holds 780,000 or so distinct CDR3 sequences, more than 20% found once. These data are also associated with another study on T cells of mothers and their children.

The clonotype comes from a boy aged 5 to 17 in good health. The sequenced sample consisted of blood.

The CDR3 region is CSARDRAGVPQGRELLAKNIQYF. The CDR3 nucleotides read TGTAGTGCTAGAGATCGAGCTGGGGTCCCCCAGGGCCGTGAGTTGCTAGCCAAAAACATTCAGTACTTC. This chain links TRBV20-1 with TRBJ2-4; TRBD1 is a possible D gene (5 bases). The V gene's germline CDR1 is DFQATT and CDR2 SNEGSKA (reference sequence). The CDR3 extends over 23 amino acids.